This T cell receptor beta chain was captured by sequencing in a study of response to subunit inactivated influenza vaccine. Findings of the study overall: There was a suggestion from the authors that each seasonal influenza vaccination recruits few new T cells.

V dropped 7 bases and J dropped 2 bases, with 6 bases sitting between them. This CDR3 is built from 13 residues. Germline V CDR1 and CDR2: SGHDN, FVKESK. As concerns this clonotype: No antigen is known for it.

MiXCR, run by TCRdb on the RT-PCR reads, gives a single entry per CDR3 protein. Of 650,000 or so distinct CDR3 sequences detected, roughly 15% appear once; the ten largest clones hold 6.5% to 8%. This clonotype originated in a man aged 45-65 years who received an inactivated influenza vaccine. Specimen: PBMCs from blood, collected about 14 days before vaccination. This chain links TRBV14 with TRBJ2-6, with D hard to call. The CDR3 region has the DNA TGTGCCAGCAAGATACCTGGGGCCAACGTCCTGACTTTC. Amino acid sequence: CASKIPGANVLTF.